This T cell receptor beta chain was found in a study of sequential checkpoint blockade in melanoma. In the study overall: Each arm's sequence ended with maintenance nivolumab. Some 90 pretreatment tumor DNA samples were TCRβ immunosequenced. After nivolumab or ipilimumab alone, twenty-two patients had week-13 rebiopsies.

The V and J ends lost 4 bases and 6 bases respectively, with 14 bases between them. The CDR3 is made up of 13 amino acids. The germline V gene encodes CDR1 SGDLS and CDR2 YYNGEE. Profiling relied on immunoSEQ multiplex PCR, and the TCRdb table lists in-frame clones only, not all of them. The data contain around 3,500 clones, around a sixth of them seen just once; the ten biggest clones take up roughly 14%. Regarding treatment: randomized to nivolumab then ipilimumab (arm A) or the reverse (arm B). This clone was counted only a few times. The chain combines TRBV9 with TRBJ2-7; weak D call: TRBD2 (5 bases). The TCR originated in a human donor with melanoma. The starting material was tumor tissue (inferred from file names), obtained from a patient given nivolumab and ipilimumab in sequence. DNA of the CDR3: TGTGCCAGCAGCACAAAGGTCCGGGGCGAGCAGTACTTC. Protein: CASSTKVRGEQYF.